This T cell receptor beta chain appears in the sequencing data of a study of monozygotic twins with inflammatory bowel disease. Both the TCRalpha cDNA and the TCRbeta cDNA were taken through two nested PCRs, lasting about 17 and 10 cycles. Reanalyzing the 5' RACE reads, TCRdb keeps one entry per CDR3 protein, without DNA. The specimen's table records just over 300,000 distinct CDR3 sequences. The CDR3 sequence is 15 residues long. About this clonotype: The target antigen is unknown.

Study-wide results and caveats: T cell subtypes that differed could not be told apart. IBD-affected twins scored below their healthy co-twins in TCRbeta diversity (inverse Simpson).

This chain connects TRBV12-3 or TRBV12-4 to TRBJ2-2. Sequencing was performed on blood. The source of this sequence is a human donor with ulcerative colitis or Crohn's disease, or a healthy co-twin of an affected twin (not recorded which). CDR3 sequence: CASTERRANTGELFF.